The present entry profiles one T cell receptor (beta chain) with its context. The entry originates in a study of blood T cell repertoires in COVID-19. Original methodology: Scientists estimated how many nucleated cells there were by amplifying reference gene primers. Libraries were prepared by immunoSEQ multiplex PCR; TCRdb keeps only in-frame clonotypes and omits some of them. D and trimming were read from the DNA, whereas the V and J calls and clone size are those reported in that table. Of about 39,000 clones listed, approximately 85% are singletons. The receptor comes from a man aged 60 to 69 with acute or convalescent COVID-19. The sequenced sample was peripheral blood.

The CDR3 nucleotides read TGCGCCAGCAGCTTGAATATAGGCGGTTCGTCTGAAGCTTTCTTT. As protein: CASSLNIGGSSEAFF. This chain connects TRBV5-1 to TRBJ1-1; D remains ambiguous. CDR1 SGHRS and CDR2 YFSETQ come from the germline V gene. This CDR3 region has 15 residues. Trimming removed 1 base at V and 6 bases at J, with 16 bases between.